These T cell receptor beta chains were read from a single sample in a study of shared clonotypes between healthy human individuals. Only in-frame clones appear in the TCRdb table, and some are missing; sequencing was by immunoSEQ multiplex PCR. The sample has 850,000 to 1,200,000 clones; about 75% are singletons. Sequenced sample: memory CD4+ T cells sorted from blood. All receptors come from a man aged 18 to 35 in good health. CDR3s include the opening cysteine and the closing phenylalanine or tryptophan. Each record gives: D gene, V gene, J gene, clone size, CDR3 protein, CDR3 DNA. A D gene is named only where the DNA matches it firmly. The listing skips clone size in some rows; elsewhere it reads once, few, many or a size class.

D: NA
V: TRBV5-1
J: TRBJ2-1
size: NA
CDR3: CASNFLAESYNEQFF
DNA: TGCGCCAGCAATTTTTTAGCGGAGTCCTACAATGAGCAGTTCTTC

D: TRBD1
V: TRBV14
J: TRBJ1-2
size: NA
CDR3: CASSHGQGAYGYTF
DNA: TGTGCCAGCAGCCATGGACAGGGAGCTTATGGCTACACCTTC

D: NA
V: TRBV11-3
J: TRBJ2-2
size: NA
CDR3: CASSLVGSGELFF
DNA: TGTGCCAGCAGCTTAGTAGGGTCCGGGGAGCTGTTTTTT

D: NA
V: TRBV21-1
J: TRBJ2-2
size: NA
CDR3: CASSMTASGRAPGELFF
DNA: TGTGCCAGCAGCATGACGGCAAGCGGGAGGGCCCCCGGGGAGCTGTTTTTT

D: TRBD1
V: TRBV6-1
J: TRBJ2-7
size: few
CDR3: CASSQDRGEQYF
DNA: TGTGCCAGCAGCCAAGACAGGGGCGAGCAGTACTTC

D: NA
V: TRBV5-1
J: TRBJ2-2
size: NA
CDR3: CASRVEVPETGELFF
DNA: TGCGCCAGCAGGGTTGAAGTTCCCGAAACCGGGGAGCTGTTTTTT

D: NA
V: TRBV5-4
J: TRBJ2-3
size: NA
CDR3: CASSLFGTDLFDTQYF
DNA: TGTGCCAGCAGCTTGTTCGGAACAGACCTCTTCGATACGCAGTATTTT

D: NA
V: TRBV5-6
J: TRBJ2-3
size: NA
CDR3: CASSPGDTDTQYF
DNA: TGTGCCAGCAGCCCCGGGGATACAGATACGCAGTATTTT

D: NA
V: TRBV18
J: TRBJ1-3
size: NA
CDR3: CASDRGLSTSGNTIYF
DNA: TGTGCCAGCGACCGGGGACTTTCGACCTCTGGAAACACCATATATTTT

D: TRBD1
V: TRBV18
J: TRBJ1-3
size: NA
CDR3: CASSPGTARSAGNTIYF
DNA: TGTGCCAGCTCGCCTGGGACAGCTCGTTCGGCGGGAAACACCATATATTTT

D: TRBD2
V: TRBV2
J: TRBJ2-7
size: NA
CDR3: CASSVGTSGSYEQYF
DNA: TGTGCCAGCAGTGTCGGGACTAGCGGGAGCTACGAGCAGTACTTC

D: TRBD2
V: TRBV7-3
J: TRBJ2-3
size: once
CDR3: CASSPLRLAGGLDTQYF
DNA: TGTGCCAGCAGCCCCCTGAGACTAGCGGGGGGCCTAGATACGCAGTATTTT